Listed here are 32 T cell receptor beta chains from one sample, sequenced in a study of cytomegalovirus exposure and HLA in healthy donors. PCR primers comprised 60 Vbeta and 13 Jbeta primers. TCRdb's copy holds only in-frame clones and misses some; the assay was immunoSEQ multiplex PCR. This table has 90,000 to 120,000 clones, about 81% appearing once. Source material: PBMCs. The receptors originated from a man younger than 45 in good health and CMV-seropositive.

Comment on this clone: The junction differs from germline at one of its ends, possibly a read error. The chain joins TRBV7-9 to TRBJ1-1, with no clear D. Germline V gene sequence: CDR1 SEHNR, CDR2 FQNEAQ (reference sequence). The CDR3 sequence is 14 residues long. DNA for the CDR3: TGTGCCAGCAGCTTAGCGCGAGGCAACACTGAAACTTTCTTT. It specifies CASSLARGNTETFF.

The rearrangement uses TRBV14 and TRBJ1-6; the D gene is possibly TRBD1 (5 bases). Per germline, CDR1 SGHDN and CDR2 FVKESK. This CDR3 region has 15 residues. V was clipped by 4 bases and J by 1 base, with 8 bases between them. CDR3 sequence (DNA): TGTGCCAGCAGCCGTCAGGGTTCCTATAATTCACCCCTCCACTTT. Translated, it gives CASSRQGSYNSPLHF.

The chain joins TRBV6-5 to TRBJ2-5; perhaps TRBD2 as D (6 bases). Germline V gene data show CDR1 as MNHEY and CDR2 as SVGAGI. Trimming pared 5 bases from V and 1 base from J, leaving 11 bases between. The CDR3 length is 14 residues. CDR3 bases: TGTGCCAGCAGTCCTCCGGGACTCCAAGAGACCCAGTACTTC. Residues: CASSPPGLQETQYF.

The V gene is TRBV18, the J gene TRBJ2-1; 9 bases line up with TRBD1. CDR1 and CDR2 from the germline V gene are KGHSH and LQKENI. The CDR3 has 17 amino acids. V was clipped by 2 bases and J by 1 base; unmatched bases: 6. The CDR3 sequence is CASSPFAGTGSYNEQFF. The CDR3 DNA sequence: TGTGCCAGCTCACCATTTGCCGGGACAGGGTCCTACAATGAGCAGTTCTTC.

This clone occurred once. The chain combines TRBV10-3 with TRBJ2-1, with a weak D call TRBD1 (8 bases). CDR1 is ENHRY and CDR2 is SYGVKD in the germline V gene. The CDR3 contains 16 residues. V gave up 6 bases and J gave up 1 base, with 16 bases separating them. The CDR3 DNA sequence: TGTGCCATCAGACAGGGGGGGGGTAGATCCTACAATGAGCAGTTCTTC. Translated: CAIRQGGGRSYNEQFF.

The chain has TRBV5-1 and TRBJ2-7; 11 bases map to TRBD1. Germline-derived CDR1 and CDR2 are SGHRS and YFSETQ. The CDR3 runs to 16 residues. Trimming removed 5 bases from V and 6 bases from J; junction bases left unmatched: 13. The CDR3: CASSFSTSGTGGEQYF. CDR3 nucleotides: TGCGCCAGCAGTTTTTCCACCTCCGGGACAGGGGGCGAGCAGTACTTC.

Comments on this clone: At one of its ends the junction is not consistent with the germline gene, which may arise from a read error. The V and J genes are TRBV7-9 and TRBJ2-3; the D is unclear. The CDR3 totals 12 residues. Germline V gene sequence: CDR1 SEHNR, CDR2 FQNEAQ (reference sequence). CDR3 coding DNA: TGTGCCAGCAGCTCCACCTACGGTTCACTGGAGTTT. It yields the protein CASSSTYGSLEF.

V gene TRBV6-1 combines with J gene TRBJ1-5, with D unclear. V was trimmed by 2 bases and J by 2 bases, leaving 10 bases between them. The CDR3 covers 15 residues. Germline V gene lookup returns CDR1 MNHNS and CDR2 SASEGT. CDR3 in DNA: TGTGCCAGCAGTGAATGGGGAGAGGGCAATCAGCCCCAGCATTTT. Translation: CASSEWGEGNQPQHF.

This rearrangement joins TRBV6-5 to TRBJ1-2; D not certain. Per germline, CDR1 MNHEY and CDR2 SVGAGI. This CDR3 is 13 amino acids long. V was clipped by 8 bases and J by 7 bases, with 17 bases between them. CDR3 amino acids: CASANAAAGGYTF. The DNA of the CDR3 is TGTGCCAGCGCCAACGCGGCTGCGGGTGGCTACACCTTC.

This clone has just a few counts. The CDR3 sequence is CASSEAGRGYTEAFF. The CDR3 DNA is TGTGCCAGCAGCGAGGCAGGCAGGGGGTACACTGAAGCTTTCTTT. The chain carries TRBV9 and TRBJ1-1, with 7 bases fitting TRBD1. This CDR3 spans 15 amino acids. Germline CDR1 is SGDLS and CDR2 is YYNGEE. V trimming: 3 bases; J trimming: 3 bases; junction bases outside the gene matches: 8.

This clone was picked up one time. The V and J genes are TRBV11-2 and TRBJ2-2; a weak D match, TRBD2 (6 bases). The CDR3 length is 15 residues. The V and J ends lost 1 base and 4 bases respectively, with 10 bases between them. Per the germline V gene, CDR1 is SGHAT and CDR2 is FQNNGV. CDR3 in amino acids: CASSLVAGFTGELFF. CDR3 coding DNA: TGTGCCAGCAGCTTAGTGGCGGGGTTCACCGGGGAGCTGTTTTTT.

This clone showed up just a few times. The V and J genes are TRBV6-4 and TRBJ2-1; 13 bases fit TRBD2. The V gene's germline CDR1 is MRHNA and CDR2 SNTAGT. Losses at the gene ends were 6 bases for V and 9 bases for J; bases not matched to a gene: 5. The CDR3 loop spans 14 amino acids. The CDR3: CASRGLAGVGEQFF. The DNA of the CDR3 is TGTGCCAGCAGAGGACTAGCGGGGGTGGGTGAGCAGTTCTTC.

This chain uses TRBV2 with TRBJ1-2, with D perhaps TRBD1 (5 bases). The CDR3 is 15 residues long. The V and J ends lost 5 bases and 8 bases respectively, with 21 bases between them. Germline V gives CDR1 SNHLY, CDR2 FYNNEI. In DNA, the CDR3 is TGTGCCAGCAGTCCTAGGGGTAGCACGGCCTACGGCTACACCTTC. Protein sequence: CASSPRGSTAYGYTF.

The rearrangement links TRBV11-2 to TRBJ2-4, with 10 bases identical to TRBD1. The V segment lost 3 bases and the J segment 12 bases; nucleotides outside the gene matches: 14. This CDR3 contains 16 residues. The germline V gene has CDR1 SGHAT and CDR2 FQNNGV. CDR3 residues: CASSLHVSGTGDSQYF. CDR3 nucleotides: TGTGCCAGCAGCTTGCACGTTTCCGGGACAGGGGACAGTCAGTACTTC.

This chain links TRBV19 with TRBJ1-5; D may be TRBD1 (5 bases). CDR3 length: 14 amino acids. V lost 8 bases and J lost 0, with 11 bases in between. Germline CDR1 and CDR2: LNHDA and SQIVND (reference sequence). In nucleotides, the CDR3 is TGTGCCAGTTGGACATTCAATAGCAATCAGCCCCAGCATTTT. This encodes CASWTFNSNQPQHF.

This clone showed up just a few times. The chain is built from TRBV11-2 and TRBJ1-1; the D gene is possibly TRBD1 (5 bases). Trimming stripped 1 base from V and 8 bases from J, with 14 bases between. The CDR3 extends over 14 amino acids. Germline CDR1 is SGHAT and CDR2 is FQNNGV. Here the CDR3 reads CASSLVSGMWEAFF. In DNA form, the CDR3 reads TGTGCCAGCAGCTTAGTTTCAGGGATGTGGGAAGCTTTCTTT.

V usage is TRBV5-1 and J usage is TRBJ1-2, with D maybe TRBD1 (5 bases). The V end was cut by 1 base, the J end by 6 bases, with 13 bases between. This CDR3 has 14 amino acids. The V gene's germline CDR1 is SGHRS and CDR2 YFSETQ. CDR3 amino acids: CASSLREGPDGYTF. The CDR3 coding sequence is TGCGCCAGCAGCTTGAGGGAGGGGCCGGATGGCTACACCTTC. Using reference TRBV5-1 and TRBJ1-2 for the parts outside the CDR3, the full variable domain is KAGVTQTPRYLIKTRGQQVTLSCSPISGHRSVSWYQQTPGQGLQFLFEYFSETQRNKGNFPGRFSGRQFSNSRSEMNVSTLELGDSALYLCASSLREGPDGYTFGSGTRLTVV.

The gene calls are TRBV11-2 and TRBJ2-1, with 14 positions matching TRBD2. Germline V CDR1 and CDR2: SGHAT, FQNNGV. V lost 5 bases and J lost 4; bases outside the gene matches: 7. This CDR3 has 17 residues. CDR3 protein: CASSPRLAGGGYNEQFF. In DNA form, the CDR3 reads TGTGCCAGCAGCCCAAGACTAGCGGGGGGGGGATACAATGAGCAGTTCTTC.

The V and J genes are TRBV30 and TRBJ1-3; a weak D match, TRBD1 (6 bases). The CDR3 totals 15 residues. V dropped 0 bases and J dropped 7 bases, with 16 bases sitting between them. Germline V gene lookup returns CDR1 GTSNPN and CDR2 SVGIG (reference sequence). CDR3 protein: CAWSVGGASSNTIYF. Here the CDR3 DNA reads TGTGCCTGGAGTGTAGGGGGGGCGTCTAGCAACACCATATATTTT.

This clone occurred a few times. The V gene is TRBV2, the J gene TRBJ2-5, with 13 bases that match TRBD2. The CDR3 totals 15 residues. Germline values: CDR1 SNHLY, CDR2 FYNNEI. Trimming took 6 bases from V and 5 from J; bases not matched to a gene: 6. The CDR3 bases are TGTGCCAGCAGGGCACTAGCGGGGGGGCGGGAGACCCAGTACTTC. It translates to CASRALAGGRETQYF.

The rearrangement joins TRBV29-1 to TRBJ1-3; D unclear. V was clipped by 7 bases and J by 4 bases, with 14 bases between them. This CDR3 has 13 amino acids. Germline CDR1 and CDR2: SQVTM and ANQGSEA. The CDR3 coding sequence is TGCAGCGCTGTCCAGATCTCCGGAAACACCATATATTTT. Amino acid sequence: CSAVQISGNTIYF.

This chain links TRBV4-2 with TRBJ2-1, with 8 bases lining up with TRBD2. The CDR3 spans 17 residues. The V segment lost 0 bases and the J segment 2 bases; nucleotides outside the gene matches: 6. The germline gives CDR1 LGHNA, CDR2 YNFKEQ. CDR3 protein: CASSQDSSGGAYNEQFF. CDR3 sequence (DNA): TGTGCCAGCAGCCAAGATTCAAGCGGGGGCGCCTACAATGAGCAGTTCTTC.

The chain joins TRBV6-1 to TRBJ1-5, with D possibly matching TRBD1 (6 bases). Trimming pared 7 bases from V and 7 bases from J, leaving 14 bases between. Looked up from germline, CDR1 is MNHNS and CDR2 is SASEGT. This CDR3 region has 13 residues. CDR3 nucleotides: TGTGCCAGCACAGGGACAACCTGGCAGCCCCAGCATTTT. Its protein product is CASTGTTWQPQHF.

As to this clone: At one boundary the junction diverges from the germline segment, which might be a read error. V is TRBV25-1 and J is TRBJ2-6; possible D gene TRBD1, 6 bases. CDR1 MGHDK and CDR2 SYGVNS come from the germline V gene. This CDR3 spans 18 amino acids. CDR3 bases: TGTGCCAGCACCCCAGGGGTGGGCCTACCATCTGGGGCCAACGGCCTGACTTTC. This encodes CASTPGVGLPSGANGLTF.

J is TRBJ2-5 and V is TRBV5-1, with D possibly matching TRBD2 (5 bases). Germline lookup yields CDR1 SGHRS and CDR2 YFSETQ. The CDR3 runs to 15 residues. V dropped 1 base and J dropped 2 bases, with 12 bases sitting between them. The CDR3 region is CASSLSLTTQETQYF. CDR3 DNA: TGCGCCAGCAGCTTGTCTTTGACTACTCAAGAGACCCAGTACTTC.

The rearrangement links TRBV7-3 to TRBJ2-2; the match to TRBD2 covers 10 bases. CDR1 is SGHTA and CDR2 is FQGTGA in the germline V gene. The CDR3 runs to 17 residues. Germline trimming cut 2 bases from V and 4 bases from J; bases unmatched to any gene: 7. This CDR3 is CASSLSSGGGITGELFF. The CDR3 DNA follows: TGTGCCAGCAGCTTATCCAGCGGGGGGGGGATCACCGGGGAGCTGTTTTTT. The variable domain in full, with the rest retrieved from reference TRBV7-3 and TRBJ2-2, is GAGVSQTPSNKVTEKGKYVELRCDPISGHTALYWYRQSLGQGPEFLIYFQGTGAADDSGLPNDRFFAVRPEGSVSTLKIQRTERGDSAVYLCASSLSSGGGITGELFFGEGSRLTVL.

The V call is TRBV6-5, the J call TRBJ2-5, with D possibly TRBD2 on 6 matching bases. The germline CDR1 and CDR2 sequences are MNHEY and SVGAGI. CDR3 length: 15 amino acids. The V and J ends lost 3 bases and 5 bases respectively, with 16 bases between them. The CDR3 nucleotides are TGTGCCAGCAGTTATTCCATGAGGGAGGAGGAGACCCAGTACTTC. Translating gives CASSYSMREEETQYF.

CDR3 sequence reads: CASSTRQDNQPQHF. For the CDR3, the DNA is TGTGCCAGTAGTACCCGACAGGACAATCAGCCCCAGCATTTT. The chain combines TRBV19 with TRBJ1-5, with D perhaps matching TRBD1 (6 bases). The CDR3 is 14 amino acids. Germline assignment: CDR1 LNHDA and CDR2 SQIVND (reference sequence). V lost 4 bases and J lost 3, with 10 bases in between.

The V call is TRBV5-1, the J call TRBJ1-1; TRBD1 matches 7 bases. V was clipped by 7 bases and J by 0 bases; unmatched bases: 9. From germline, CDR1 is SGHRS and CDR2 YFSETQ. The CDR3 runs 15 residues. For the CDR3, the DNA is TGCGCCAGCTCCGGCCTGGGACAGCTGAACACTGAAGCTTTCTTT. Its protein product is CASSGLGQLNTEAFF.

This sequence joins TRBV5-4 and TRBJ2-1, with 9 bases identical to TRBD2. The CDR3 sequence is 18 residues long. The junction had 13 bases not matched to a gene; V was cut back by 6 bases and J by 0 bases. Per the germline V gene, CDR1 is SGHNT and CDR2 is YYREEE (reference sequence). The CDR3 is CASKRSVAGDLSYNEQFF. The CDR3 DNA is TGTGCCAGCAAAAGGTCAGTAGCGGGGGATCTCTCCTACAATGAGCAGTTCTTC.

This clone showed up just once. The chain employs TRBV6-5 and TRBJ1-2; the match to TRBD1 covers 9 bases. The germline V gene has CDR1 MNHEY and CDR2 SVGAGI. This CDR3 spans 15 amino acids. Germline trimming cut 8 bases from V and 7 bases from J; bases unmatched to any gene: 14. CDR3 nucleotide sequence: TGTGCCAGCCGCCCACCGGGACAGGGTTCCGGTGGCTACACCTTC. Translated, it gives CASRPPGQGSGGYTF.

The rearrangement joins TRBV11-3 to TRBJ2-7; 7 nucleotides line up with TRBD2. CDR1 and CDR2 (germline): SGHNT, YENEEA. The junction had 0 bases not matched to a gene; V was cut back by 0 bases and J by 4 bases. The CDR3 extends over 13 amino acids. The CDR3 DNA reads as TGTGCCAGCAGCTTAGAGCGGGGGTACGAGCAGTACTTC. Amino acids: CASSLERGYEQYF.